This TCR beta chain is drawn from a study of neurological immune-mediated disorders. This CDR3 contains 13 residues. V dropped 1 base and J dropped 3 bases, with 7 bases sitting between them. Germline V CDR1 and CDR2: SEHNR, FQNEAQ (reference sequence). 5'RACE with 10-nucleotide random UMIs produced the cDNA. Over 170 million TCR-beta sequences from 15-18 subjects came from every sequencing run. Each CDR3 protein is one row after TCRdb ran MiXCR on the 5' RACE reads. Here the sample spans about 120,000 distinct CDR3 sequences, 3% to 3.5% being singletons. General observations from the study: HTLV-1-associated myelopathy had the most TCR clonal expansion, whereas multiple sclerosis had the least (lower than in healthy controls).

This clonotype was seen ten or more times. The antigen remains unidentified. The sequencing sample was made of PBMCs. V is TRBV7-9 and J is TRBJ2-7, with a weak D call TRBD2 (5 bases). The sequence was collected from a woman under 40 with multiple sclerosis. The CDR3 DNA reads TGTGCCAGCAGCTTAGGTGAGGGCTACGAGCAGTACTTC. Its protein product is CASSLGEGYEQYF.